These 27 T cell receptor beta chains came from one sample sequenced in a study of CDR3 diversity in severe acne. TCRdb fed the PCR reads into MiXCR, producing one record per CDR3 protein. Counted here are about 90,000 distinct CDR3 sequences, 45% to 50% occurring once; the ten biggest clones make up 10%. Specimen: blood. The receptors derive from a male donor in good health, serving as a control.

With regard to this clonotype: With a much larger clone just one base away, this may be a read error. The chain recombines TRBV12-3 or TRBV12-4 with TRBJ2-5, with D unresolved. The CDR3 covers 14 residues. V lost 2 bases, J lost 1 base, and 8 bases lay in between. The CDR3 coding sequence is TGTGCCAGCAGTTTACCTGGCAGCCAAGAGACCCAGTACTTC. This translates into CASSLPGSQETQYF.

The gene calls are TRBV25-1 and TRBJ1-6; TRBD1 might be the D (6 bases). This CDR3 is 15 amino acids long. The germline V and J ends were trimmed by 1 base and 10 bases, with 14 bases remaining between them. Germline CDR1 is MGHDK and CDR2 is SYGVNS. The CDR3 nucleotides are TGTGCCAGCAGTGAATCTAAGGGGGGGGGGTCACCCCTCCACTTT. Protein sequence: CASSESKGGGSPLHF.

CDR3 loop: CASSSGTGGPSSYEQYF. CDR3 sequence (DNA): TGTGCCAGCAGCTCCGGGACAGGGGGCCCGAGCTCCTACGAGCAGTACTTC. The rearrangement links TRBV6-5 to TRBJ2-7, with 12 positions matching TRBD1. This CDR3 comprises 17 residues. CDR1 is MNHEY and CDR2 is SVGAGI in the germline V gene. With V trimmed by 6 bases and J by 0 bases, 9 bases remained unmatched.

This clonotype was seen a handful of times. The chain employs TRBV7-3 and TRBJ1-1; unclear D gene. Trimming shortened V by 5 bases and J by 4 bases, and 11 bases separated the two germline ends. The length of the CDR3 is 13 residues. Germline loops: CDR1 SGHTA, CDR2 FQGTGA. CDR3 region: CASSQGWGTEAFF. The CDR3 DNA reads as TGTGCCAGCAGCCAAGGATGGGGCACTGAAGCTTTCTTT.

This clonotype was found once. The chain combines TRBV2 with TRBJ1-4; a possible D gene is TRBD1 (5 bases). Per germline, CDR1 SNHLY and CDR2 FYNNEI. Deletions cut 6 bases from V and 8 bases from J, with 16 bases between. The CDR3 totals 14 residues. CDR3 DNA: TGTGCCAGCAGACGGGACCTATCTTCCGAAAAACTGTTTTTT. It yields the protein CASRRDLSSEKLFF.

The chain carries TRBV10-2 and TRBJ1-1; D may be TRBD1 (5 bases). This CDR3 has 13 amino acids. The ends were cut back, 8 bases at V and 1 base at J, with 11 bases in the middle. The germline V gene has CDR1 WSHSY and CDR2 SAAADI. In DNA form, the CDR3 reads TGCGCCAGCGCGGGGCAGCCGAACACTGAAGCTTTCTTT. This translates into CASAGQPNTEAFF.

This rearrangement joins TRBV2 to TRBJ2-2, with 10 positions matching TRBD2. V shed 2 bases and J 4 bases; nucleotides not matched to a gene: 1. The germline V gene has CDR1 SNHLY and CDR2 FYNNEI. This CDR3 spans 15 amino acids. CDR3 bases: TGTGCCAGCAGTGAAAGCGGGGGGGCCACCGGGGAGCTGTTTTTT. This encodes CASSESGGATGELFF.

V and J are TRBV6-5 and TRBJ2-7; 12 bases line up with TRBD2. Per the germline V gene, CDR1 is MNHEY and CDR2 is SVGAGI. V shed 5 bases and J 4 bases; nucleotides not matched to a gene: 9. The CDR3 is 16 amino acids. The CDR3 nucleotides read TGTGCCAGCAGTCAGACTAGCGGGAGTTCCACTTACGAGCAGTACTTC. Translating it yields CASSQTSGSSTYEQYF.

This clonotype was recorded many times. This sequence joins TRBV28 and TRBJ2-7; TRBD1 aligns across 8 bases. Germline loops: CDR1 MDHEN, CDR2 SYDVKM. J was trimmed by 2 bases and V by 2 bases; bases with no gene match: 11. There are 17 residues in the CDR3. The CDR3, as DNA: TGTGCCAGCAGTTTAGAGATGGCGGACAGGGCCCCCTACGAGCAGTACTTC. Amino acid sequence: CASSLEMADRAPYEQYF.

To note about this clonotype: One end of the junction is discordant with germline, which a read error may explain. V is TRBV7-7 and J is TRBJ2-2, with D unclear. Germline CDR1 reads SSHAT; CDR2 reads FNYEAQ (reference sequence). The CDR3 has 13 residues. The CDR3 loop reads CASSLSGTGELFF. The CDR3 DNA is TGTGCTAGCAGCTTATCTGGAACCGGGGAGCTGTTTTTT.

The V call is TRBV11-2, the J call TRBJ1-4; 8 bases are a match to TRBD1. This CDR3 has 13 amino acids. Germline trimming cut 9 bases from V and 5 bases from J; bases unmatched to any gene: 5. Per germline, CDR1 SGHAT and CDR2 FQNNGV. The CDR3, as DNA: TGTGCCAGTCAGGGACAGGAAAATGAAAAACTGTTTTTT. Amino acid sequence: CASQGQENEKLFF.

The CDR3 DNA reads TGTGCCAGCAGCCCAGAGGGACAGGGAGGCCTATCCGGCTACACCTTC. As protein: CASSPEGQGGLSGYTF. The chain uses TRBV5-4 and TRBJ1-2, with 9 bases that match TRBD1. Per the germline V gene, CDR1 is SGHNT and CDR2 is YYREEE (reference sequence). The V gene end was trimmed by 4 bases and the J gene end by 8 bases; junction bases not matched to a gene: 15. There are 16 residues in the CDR3.

V is TRBV29-1 and J is TRBJ2-7, with D tentatively TRBD1 (5 bases). Trimming removed 4 bases at V and 5 bases at J, with 12 bases between. Germline values: CDR1 SQVTM, CDR2 ANQGSEA. The CDR3 loop spans 12 amino acids. CDR3 protein: CSVVYRTDEQYF. The DNA of the CDR3 is TGCAGCGTTGTATACAGGACGGACGAGCAGTACTTC.

The gene calls are TRBV7-9 and TRBJ2-1, with 7 bases lining up with TRBD2. V shed 5 bases, J shed 8 bases, and the junction held 9 bases outside the gene matches. The germline V gene has CDR1 SEHNR and CDR2 FQNEAQ (reference sequence). The CDR3 contains 14 residues. CDR3 residues: CASSPPAGKDEQFF. The CDR3 DNA sequence: TGTGCCAGCAGCCCGCCAGCGGGGAAGGATGAGCAGTTCTTC.

The chain combines TRBV20-1 with TRBJ1-5; D is unclear. The germline V gene encodes CDR1 DFQATT and CDR2 SNEGSKA (reference sequence). V was clipped by 2 bases and J by 5 bases, with 13 bases between them. This CDR3 is built from 14 residues. For the CDR3, the DNA is TGCAGTGCTAGAAAGGCCGGGCCCGATCAGCCCCAGCATTTT. This sequence encodes CSARKAGPDQPQHF.

The rearrangement uses TRBV4-1 and TRBJ2-7; 7 nucleotides match TRBD1. The CDR3 has 16 amino acids. Germline CDR1 MGHRA, CDR2 YSYEKL. Trimming at V came to 4 bases and at J to 0 bases, leaving 9 bases not matched to a gene. CDR3 DNA sequence: TGCGCCAGCAGCCCCCGCCTCCCAGGGGGCTCCTACGAGCAGTACTTC. Encoded protein: CASSPRLPGGSYEQYF.

This clonotype has only a few counts. The chain carries TRBV5-1 and TRBJ2-2, with D unclear. The V end lost 4 bases, the J end lost 6 bases, and 16 bases lay between the germline ends. The CDR3 is 15 residues long. The germline V gene has CDR1 SGHRS and CDR2 YFSETQ. The CDR3 nucleotides are TGCGCCAGCAGCGGGCTCACTCGAGGCCCCGGGGAGCTGTTTTTT. Protein: CASSGLTRGPGELFF.

The chain carries TRBV5-4 and TRBJ2-2; 10 bases agree with TRBD2. CDR1 SGHNT and CDR2 YYREEE come from the germline V gene (reference sequence). V lost 2 bases, J lost 6 bases, and 4 bases stayed unmatched. This CDR3 has 15 amino acids. The CDR3 DNA reads TGTGCCAGCAGCTTAGCGGGGGGGCCCCCCGGGGAGCTGTTTTTT. Its protein is CASSLAGGPPGELFF.

The CDR3 is CASSLVGEQYF. CDR3 DNA: TGTGCCAGCAGCTTAGTCGGCGAGCAGTACTTC. The rearrangement links TRBV13 to TRBJ2-7; D is uncertain. Trimming took 1 base from V and 6 from J, leaving 4 bases between them. The CDR3 contains 11 residues. Germline assignment: CDR1 PRHDT and CDR2 FYEKMQ (reference sequence).

The J gene is TRBJ2-3, the V gene TRBV29-1, with TRBD2 identical over 13 bases. CDR3 length: 13 residues. Germline loops: CDR1 SQVTM, CDR2 ANQGSEA. V gave up 5 bases and J gave up 9 bases; unmatched junction bases: 5. The CDR3 DNA reads as TGCAGCGTTACTAGCGGGGGGGCGGCCACGCAGTATTTT. As protein: CSVTSGGAATQYF.

The rearrangement links TRBV6-5 to TRBJ1-1; unclear D gene. V lost 4 bases and J lost 8, with 11 bases in between. Germline V gene lookup returns CDR1 MNHEY and CDR2 SVGAGI. The CDR3 is 12 residues long. CDR3 bases: TGTGCCAGCAGTTCTCACATCCAGGAAGCTTTCTTT. Amino acids: CASSSHIQEAFF.

The table lists this clonotype with many counts. The chain combines TRBV11-2 with TRBJ2-3, with 12 nucleotides matching TRBD2. Per germline, CDR1 SGHAT and CDR2 FQNNGV. The CDR3 is made up of 17 amino acids. With V trimmed by 4 bases and J by 2 bases, 7 bases remained unmatched. CDR3 DNA sequence: TGTGCCAGCAGCTCGGGGAGGACTAGCGGGAACACAGATACGCAGTATTTT. Its protein product is CASSSGRTSGNTDTQYF.

The rearrangement uses TRBV6-6 and TRBJ2-2, with a weak D call TRBD1 (6 bases). The V and J ends lost 4 bases and 3 bases respectively, with 9 bases between them. This CDR3 spans 14 amino acids. Per germline, CDR1 MNHNY and CDR2 SVGAGI (reference sequence). For the CDR3, the DNA is TGTGCCAGCAGTTTTAACAGGGACACCGGGGAGCTGTTTTTT. The encoded protein is CASSFNRDTGELFF.

The CDR3 loop reads CASSLGGSGNEQYF. The CDR3 DNA sequence: TGTGCCAGCAGCTTAGGGGGCAGCGGCAACGAGCAGTACTTC. V is TRBV7-6 and J is TRBJ2-7; tentatively, D is TRBD1 or TRBD2 (5 bases each). V was cut by 1 base and J by 5 bases, with 12 bases left in between. This CDR3 spans 14 amino acids. Germline V gene sequence: CDR1 SGHVS, CDR2 FNYEAQ.

This clonotype was detected a few times. CDR3 sequence (DNA): TGTGCCAGCAGTTACTCGAGACAGGGTACCTATGGCTACACCTTC. Translating it yields CASSYSRQGTYGYTF. The J gene is TRBJ1-2, the V gene TRBV6-5; 7 bases are shared with TRBD1. The germline V gene has CDR1 MNHEY and CDR2 SVGAGI. The ends lost 0 bases at V and 4 bases at J; junction bases unmatched: 5. CDR3 size: 15 residues.

This clonotype showed up many times. The V and J genes are TRBV18 and TRBJ2-6; D unclear. Germline assignment: CDR1 KGHSH and CDR2 LQKENI. V gave up 1 base and J gave up 0 bases, with 7 bases separating them. This CDR3 region has 16 residues. The CDR3, as DNA: TGTGCCAGCTCACCACTAGCTAGCTCTGGGGCCAACGTCCTGACTTTC. Translation: CASSPLASSGANVLTF.

The chain employs TRBV7-9 and TRBJ2-7, with no clear D. The CDR3 length is 14 residues. Germline V CDR1 and CDR2: SEHNR, FQNEAQ (reference sequence). The V end was cut by 5 bases, the J end by 5 bases, with 16 bases between. The CDR3 coding sequence is TGTGCCAGCAGCCTTAATACGGTGTCTGACGAGCAGTACTTC. It translates to CASSLNTVSDEQYF.